The next 2 T cell receptor beta chains were all read from a single sample in a study of cytomegalovirus exposure and HLA in healthy donors. Researchers ran the PCR with 60 Vbeta and 13 Jbeta primers. TCRdb's copy holds only in-frame clones and misses some; the assay was immunoSEQ multiplex PCR. The sample yields 75,000 to 95,000 clones, over 65% seen once. Sample: PBMCs. These receptors were taken from a woman aged 40 to 50 in good health and CMV-seropositive.

The V gene is TRBV19, the J gene TRBJ2-5; the D gene is possibly TRBD1 (6 bases). The DNA end is a closer match to TRBJ2-7, so the J assignment may be wrong. Per the germline V gene, CDR1 is LNHDA and CDR2 is SQIVND (reference sequence). The CDR3 has 16 amino acids. The CDR3 bases are TGTGCCAGCCACCGGGGCCAGGGGTACCCCTCCTACGAGCAGTACTTC. Protein: CASHRGQGYPSYEQYF.

The chain recombines TRBV19 with TRBJ1-2; 9 bases fit TRBD1. The CDR3 extends over 17 amino acids. The J segment lost 6 bases and the V segment lost 6 bases, leaving 17 bases of the junction unmatched. In germline, CDR1 is LNHDA, CDR2 SQIVND (reference sequence). CDR3 bases: TGTGCCAGTAGCGATCTTCGTACAGGGGGCGAGGTGAATGGCTACACCTTC. Translated, it gives CASSDLRTGGEVNGYTF.